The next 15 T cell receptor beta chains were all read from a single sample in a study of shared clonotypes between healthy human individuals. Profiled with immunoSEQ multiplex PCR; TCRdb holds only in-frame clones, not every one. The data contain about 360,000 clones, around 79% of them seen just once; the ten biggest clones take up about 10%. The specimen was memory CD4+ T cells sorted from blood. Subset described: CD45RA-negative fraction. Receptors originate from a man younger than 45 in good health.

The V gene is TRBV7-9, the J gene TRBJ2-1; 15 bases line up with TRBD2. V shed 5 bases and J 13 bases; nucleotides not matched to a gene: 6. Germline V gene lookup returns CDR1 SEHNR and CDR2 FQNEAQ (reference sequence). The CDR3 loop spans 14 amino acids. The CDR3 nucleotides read TGTGCCAGCAGCCGGGGACTAGCGGGAGGAAAACAGTTCTTC. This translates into CASSRGLAGGKQFF.

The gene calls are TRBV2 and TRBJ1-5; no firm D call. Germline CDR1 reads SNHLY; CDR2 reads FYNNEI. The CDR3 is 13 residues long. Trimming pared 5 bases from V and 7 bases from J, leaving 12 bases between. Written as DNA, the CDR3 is TGTGCCAGCAGTCCCCGGACGGGGCAGCCCCAGCATTTT. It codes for CASSPRTGQPQHF.

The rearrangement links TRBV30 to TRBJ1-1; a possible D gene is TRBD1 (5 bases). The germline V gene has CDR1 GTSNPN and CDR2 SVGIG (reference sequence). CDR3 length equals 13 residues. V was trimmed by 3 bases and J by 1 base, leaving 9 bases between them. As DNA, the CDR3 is TGTGCCTGGAGAGGGGCAGGGAACACTGAAGCTTTCTTT. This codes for CAWRGAGNTEAFF.

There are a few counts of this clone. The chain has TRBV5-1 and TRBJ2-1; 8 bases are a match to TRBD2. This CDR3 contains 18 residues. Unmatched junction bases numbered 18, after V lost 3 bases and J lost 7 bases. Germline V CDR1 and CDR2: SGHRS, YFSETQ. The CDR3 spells CASSSFGVGAGVGNEQFF. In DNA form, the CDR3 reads TGCGCCAGCAGCTCCTTCGGAGTGGGAGCGGGAGTAGGTAATGAGCAGTTCTTC.

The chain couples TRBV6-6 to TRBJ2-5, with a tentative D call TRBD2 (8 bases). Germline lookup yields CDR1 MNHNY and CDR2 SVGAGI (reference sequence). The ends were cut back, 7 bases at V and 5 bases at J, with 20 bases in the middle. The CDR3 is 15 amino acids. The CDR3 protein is CASTRGGGGGETQYF. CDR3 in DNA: TGTGCCAGCACCCGAGGAGGGGGCGGGGGGGAGACCCAGTACTTC.

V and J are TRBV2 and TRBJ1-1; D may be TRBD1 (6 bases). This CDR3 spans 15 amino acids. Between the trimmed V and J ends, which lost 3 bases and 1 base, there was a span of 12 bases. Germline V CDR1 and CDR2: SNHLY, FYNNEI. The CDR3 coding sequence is TGTGCCAGCAGTGATTTAGGGGGGGCGAACACTGAAGCTTTCTTT. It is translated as CASSDLGGANTEAFF.

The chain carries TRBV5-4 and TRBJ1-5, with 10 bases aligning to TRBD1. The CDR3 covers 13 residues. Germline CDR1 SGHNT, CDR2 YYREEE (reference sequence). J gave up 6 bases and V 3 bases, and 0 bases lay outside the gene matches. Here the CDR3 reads CASSWDRGQPQHF. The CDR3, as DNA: TGTGCCAGCAGCTGGGACAGGGGTCAGCCCCAGCATTTT.

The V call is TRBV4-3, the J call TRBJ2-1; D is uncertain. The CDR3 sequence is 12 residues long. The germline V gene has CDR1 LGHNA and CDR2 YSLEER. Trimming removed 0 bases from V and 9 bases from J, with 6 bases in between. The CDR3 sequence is CASSQDWVEQFF. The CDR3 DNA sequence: TGCGCCAGCAGCCAAGATTGGGTTGAGCAGTTCTTC.

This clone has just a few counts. CDR3 sequence (DNA): TGCGCCAGCAGTGAGTCTCCCAGGGTGGTAAGCACAGATACGCAGTATTTT. This encodes CASSESPRVVSTDTQYF. The V call is TRBV10-2, the J call TRBJ2-3, with a tentative D call TRBD1 (5 bases). Trimming stripped 0 bases from V and 0 bases from J, with 13 bases between. Germline CDR1 and CDR2: WSHSY and SAAADI. The CDR3 spans 17 residues.

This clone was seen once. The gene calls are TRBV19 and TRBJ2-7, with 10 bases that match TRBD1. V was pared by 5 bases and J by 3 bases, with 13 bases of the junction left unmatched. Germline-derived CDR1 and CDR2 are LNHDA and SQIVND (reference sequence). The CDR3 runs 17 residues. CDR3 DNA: TGTGCCAGTAGTGCCTCCGGGACAGGGGCTAGGGGCTACGAGCAGTACTTC. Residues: CASSASGTGARGYEQYF.

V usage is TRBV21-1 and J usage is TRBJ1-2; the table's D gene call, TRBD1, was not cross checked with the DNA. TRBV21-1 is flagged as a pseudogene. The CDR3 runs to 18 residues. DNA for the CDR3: TGTGCCAGCAGCATCCGTATTCCGTGTGGGGGCGAATCATATGGCTACACCTTC. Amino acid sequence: CASSIRIPCGGESYGYTF.

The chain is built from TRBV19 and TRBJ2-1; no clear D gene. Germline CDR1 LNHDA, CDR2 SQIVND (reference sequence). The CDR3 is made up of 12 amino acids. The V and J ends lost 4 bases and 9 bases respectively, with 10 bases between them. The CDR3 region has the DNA TGTGCCAGTAGTACTTCTATGGGTGAGCAGTTCTTC. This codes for CASSTSMGEQFF.

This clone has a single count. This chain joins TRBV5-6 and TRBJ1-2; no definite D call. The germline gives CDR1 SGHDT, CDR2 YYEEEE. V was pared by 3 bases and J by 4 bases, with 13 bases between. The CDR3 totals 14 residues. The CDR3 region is CASSSGRTSYGYTF. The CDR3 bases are TGTGCCAGCAGCTCGGGAAGGACGAGCTATGGCTACACCTTC.

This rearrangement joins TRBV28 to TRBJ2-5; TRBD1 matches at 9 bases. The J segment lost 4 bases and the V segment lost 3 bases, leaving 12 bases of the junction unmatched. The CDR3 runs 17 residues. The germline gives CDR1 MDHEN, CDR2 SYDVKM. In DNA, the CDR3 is TGTGCCAGCAGTTTTTCTGGGACAGGGTTCTTCGGAGAGACCCAGTACTTC. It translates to CASSFSGTGFFGETQYF.

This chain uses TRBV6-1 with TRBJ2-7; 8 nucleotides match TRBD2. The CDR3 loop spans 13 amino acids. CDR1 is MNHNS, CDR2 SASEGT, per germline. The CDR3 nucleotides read TGTGCGGCGGAGGGAGCGGGGGTACGCGAGCAGTACTTC. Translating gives CAAEGAGVREQYF.